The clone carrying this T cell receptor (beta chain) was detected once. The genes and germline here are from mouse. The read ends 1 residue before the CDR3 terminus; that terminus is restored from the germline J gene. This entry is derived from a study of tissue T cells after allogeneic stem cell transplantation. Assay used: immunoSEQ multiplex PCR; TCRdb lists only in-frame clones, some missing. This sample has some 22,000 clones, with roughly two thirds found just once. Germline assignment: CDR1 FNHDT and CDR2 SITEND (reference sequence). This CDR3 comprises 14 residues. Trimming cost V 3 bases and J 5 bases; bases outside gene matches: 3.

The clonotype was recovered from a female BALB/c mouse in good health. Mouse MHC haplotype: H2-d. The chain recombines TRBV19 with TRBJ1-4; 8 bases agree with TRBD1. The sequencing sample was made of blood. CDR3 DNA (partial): TGTGCCAGCAGTAAGACAGGGGTAAACGAAAGATTATTT. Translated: CASSKTGVNERLF. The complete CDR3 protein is CASSKTGVNERLFF.